This is a list of T cell receptor beta chains from one sample in a study of T cell repertoires in cytomegalovirus infection. One entry per CDR3 protein results from TCRdb running MiXCR on the reads. Seen here are 650,000 to 900,000 distinct CDR3 sequences, 29% observed once, and the top ten hold roughly 14%. Antigen specificity for these receptors is unknown. Here the sequenced sample was cultured CD8+ T cells from PBMCs, taken from culture after CMV antigen stimulation. These receptors were collected from a human donor in good health (CMV status not recorded). Some clones in this sample may be carry-over from other donors' samples. CDR3s include the opening cysteine and the closing phenylalanine or tryptophan. The D gene is left open where the match is weak. The listing skips clone size in some rows; elsewhere it reads once, few, many or a size class.

TRBJ2-5	many	TRBD1	TRBV7-2	TGTGCCAGCAGCAACTGGACAGGGGTACAAGAGACCCAGTACTTC	CASSNWTGVQETQYF
TRBJ1-1	.	.	TRBV18	TGTGCCAGCTCACCACCGGGGGCCAGCACTGAAGCTTTCTTT	CASSPPGASTEAFF
TRBJ1-1	.	.	TRBV5-5	TGTGCCAGCAGCTTTACAGGTGAAGTGAACACTGAAGCTTTCTTT	CASSFTGEVNTEAFF
TRBJ1-2	many	.	TRBV20-1	TGCAGTGCTTGGACCGGGTACTATGGCTACACCTTC	CSAWTGYYGYTF
TRBJ2-7	few	.	TRBV6-5	TGTGCCAGCAGCCCGGGACCTCTTAGCGGCGAGCAGTACTTC	CASSPGPLSGEQYF
TRBJ2-1	.	TRBD2	TRBV5-4	TGTGCCAGCAGCTTAAAGACTAGCGGGGTTTACAATGAGCAGTTCTTC	CASSLKTSGVYNEQFF
TRBJ2-3	.	TRBD2	TRBV7-6	TGTGCCAGCAGCTTTAAAAGACTAGCACGCACAGATACGCAGTATTTT	CASSFKRLARTDTQYF
TRBJ1-2	.	.	TRBV7-6	TGTGCCAGCAGCTTAAAGGGGGGTCACTATGGCTACACCTTC	CASSLKGGHYGYTF
TRBJ1-5	.	.	TRBV6-1	TGTGCTAGCATTGAAGCGCTGTGGGGAGGCAATCAGCCCCAGCATTTT	CASIEALWGGNQPQHF
TRBJ1-1	few	TRBD1	TRBV5-1	TGCGCCAGCAGCTCGAGGGACAGATATTTGAACACTGAAGCTTTCTTT	CASSSRDRYLNTEAFF
TRBJ1-2	many	.	TRBV7-2	TGTGCCACCGAGGCGGGAGGAGGCTATGGCTACACCTTC	CATEAGGGYGYTF
TRBJ2-1	.	TRBD2	TRBV6-2/TRBV6-3	TGTGCCAGCAGTTACTCGAGTACTGGGGGACTATACAATGAGCAGTTCTTC	CASSYSSTGGLYNEQFF
TRBJ1-4	.	TRBD1	TRBV10-3	TGTGCCATCAGTGAGTCGCCCGGGACAGCCGGTACCAATGCGGGTGAAAAACTGTTTTTT	CAISESPGTAGTNAGEKLFF
TRBJ1-5	.	.	TRBV27	TGTGCCAGCCAAGGTGTGGGGGGCAATCAGCCCCAGCATTTT	CASQGVGGNQPQHF
TRBJ1-4	.	.	TRBV4-1	TGCGCCAGCAGCCAAAACCCCAGAAAAGGGGAAAAACTGTTTTTT	CASSQNPRKGEKLFF
TRBJ1-2	.	.	TRBV6-2/TRBV6-3	TGTGCCAGTCGTTCCGGAATTGATGGCTACACCTTC	CASRSGIDGYTF
TRBJ2-7	.	.	TRBV20-1	TGCAGTGCCAGGGACGTAGCCTACGAGCAGTACTTC	CSARDVAYEQYF
TRBJ2-2	few	.	TRBV5-4	TGTGCCAGCGGTATCGGACAGAGGAGTACCGGGGAGCTGTTTTTT	CASGIGQRSTGELFF
TRBJ1-1	few	TRBD1	TRBV7-9	TGTGCCAGCAGCTTCGACAGGGATGGTGAAGCTTTCTTT	CASSFDRDGEAFF
TRBJ2-3	few	.	TRBV29-1	TGCAGCGTTGGAACAGATACGCAGTATTTT	CSVGTDTQYF
TRBJ1-5	few	.	TRBV7-9	TGTGCCAGCAGCGCGAGGGATCAGCCCCAGCATTTT	CASSARDQPQHF
TRBJ2-5	many	TRBD1	TRBV7-9	TGTGCCAGCAGCTTGTGGACAGGGTCTGTGACGGAGACCCAGTACTTC	CASSLWTGSVTETQYF
TRBJ1-4	few	TRBD1	TRBV7-6	TGTGCCAGCAGCTTAGCACAGGGGGAGGAAAGGCCAACTTTT	CASSLAQGEERPTF
TRBJ1-2	.	.	TRBV10-3	TGTGCCATCAGTGGCTCGGACATGCTCTATGGCTACACCTTC	CAISGSDMLYGYTF
TRBJ2-1	few	.	TRBV12-3/TRBV12-4	TGTGCCAGCGGCGACTCCCACAATGAGCAGTTCTTC	CASGDSHNEQFF
TRBJ1-1	.	TRBD1	TRBV12-3/TRBV12-4	TGTGCCACCCTAGGTAAGACAGGGGGCCTCATGAACACTGAAGCTTTCTTT	CATLGKTGGLMNTEAFF
TRBJ1-1	few	TRBD1	TRBV27	TGTGCCAGCAGTTTCGGAGGGGGCGAGACTGAAGCTTTCTTT	CASSFGGGETEAFF
TRBJ2-7	few	.	TRBV19	TGTGCCAGTAGCCAGACATACGGGTTCTACGAGCAGTACTTC	CASSQTYGFYEQYF
TRBJ2-1	many	.	TRBV7-8	TGTGCCAGCAGCTGGGCCGGCTACAATGAGCAGTTCTTC	CASSWAGYNEQFF
TRBJ2-5	many	TRBD1	TRBV7-2	TGTGCCAGCAGCTTAGCGAATGGGACAGTACAAGAGACCCAGTACTTC	CASSLANGTVQETQYF
TRBJ2-4	.	.	TRBV12-3/TRBV12-4	TGTGCCAGCAGTTATCCTGAGGATTTGGCCGGGGGCATTCAGTACTTC	CASSYPEDLAGGIQYF
TRBJ1-3	few	TRBD1	TRBV6-1	TGTGCCAGCACCCCAGGGGGACCTGGAAACACCATATATTTT	CASTPGGPGNTIYF
TRBJ2-2	few	.	TRBV7-9	TGTGCCAGCAGCTTCTACTCGGGGGAGCTGTTTTTT	CASSFYSGELFF
TRBJ1-1	few	.	TRBV12-3/TRBV12-4	TGTGCCAGCAGTTTGCGGAAGGGGGACACTGAAGCTTTCTTT	CASSLRKGDTEAFF
TRBJ1-2	few	.	TRBV12-3/TRBV12-4	TGTGCCAGCAGTCCTGGGCTGGGAGGGGACTATGGCTACACCTTC	CASSPGLGGDYGYTF
TRBJ2-2	.	.	TRBV7-3	TGTGCCAGCAGCTTTCTGGGACCCGGGGAGCTGTTTTTT	CASSFLGPGELFF
TRBJ2-5	few	.	TRBV20-1	TGCAGTGCCAGGCCCGAGGAGACCCAGTACTTC	CSARPEETQYF
TRBJ1-2	few	.	TRBV5-5	TGTGCCAGCAGCTTGGATGGGGGCGGTAACTATGGCTACACCTTC	CASSLDGGGNYGYTF
TRBJ1-5	few	.	TRBV18	TGTGCCAGCTCACCAAATGGGGTTGGCAATCAGCCCCAGCATTTT	CASSPNGVGNQPQHF
TRBJ2-3	.	TRBD1	TRBV10-1	TGCGCCAGCAAAGGACAGGGAGGCGCAGATACGCAGTATTTT	CASKGQGGADTQYF
TRBJ2-3	few	.	TRBV6-5	TGTGCCAGCAGTTACGTGGGACTTAGCACAGATACGCAGTATTTT	CASSYVGLSTDTQYF
TRBJ2-7	few	.	TRBV11-3	TGTGCCAGCAGCTTGGAGAACTACTACGAGCAGTACTTC	CASSLENYYEQYF
TRBJ2-7	.	.	TRBV29-1	TGCAGCGTTGAAGACCGGAGGAAAAGCTCCTACGAGCAGTACTTC	CSVEDRRKSSYEQYF
TRBJ2-1	.	TRBD2	TRBV25-1	TGTGCCAGCAGTGGGGTATTGGAGAGCGGGATATACAATGAGCAGTTCTTC	CASSGVLESGIYNEQFF
TRBJ1-1	.	.	TRBV5-1	TGCGCCAGCAGCTTAACCGCGGACAGCCCGAACACTGAAGCTTTCTTT	CASSLTADSPNTEAFF
TRBJ1-4	once	.	TRBV12-3/TRBV12-4	TGTGCCAGCAGTTTAGGGCAGTCTAATGAAAAACTGATTTTT	CASSLGQSNEKLIF
TRBJ2-5	.	.	TRBV6-5	TGTGCCAGCAGTTACTCGATCAGGACAGGAGGGGGGGAGACCCAGTACTTC	CASSYSIRTGGGETQYF
TRBJ2-7	.	.	TRBV6-6	TGTGCCAGCAGTTCCCTGAGGGGGGGGGACGAGCAGTACTTC	CASSSLRGGDEQYF
TRBJ2-1	few	.	TRBV19	TGTGCCAGTAAATTAGGAGACAGCTCCTACAATGAGCAGTTCTTC	CASKLGDSSYNEQFF
TRBJ2-3	.	.	TRBV10-1	TGCGCCAGCAGTAAGTCAATTACTAGCACAGATACGCAGTATTTT	CASSKSITSTDTQYF
TRBJ1-5	.	.	TRBV3-1	TGTGCCAGCAGCTTGGGGACGGGGTATCAGCCCCAGCATTTT	CASSLGTGYQPQHF
TRBJ2-1	.	.	TRBV20-1	TGCAGTGCGGAGATCGGGCTTGAGCAGTTCTTC	CSAEIGLEQFF